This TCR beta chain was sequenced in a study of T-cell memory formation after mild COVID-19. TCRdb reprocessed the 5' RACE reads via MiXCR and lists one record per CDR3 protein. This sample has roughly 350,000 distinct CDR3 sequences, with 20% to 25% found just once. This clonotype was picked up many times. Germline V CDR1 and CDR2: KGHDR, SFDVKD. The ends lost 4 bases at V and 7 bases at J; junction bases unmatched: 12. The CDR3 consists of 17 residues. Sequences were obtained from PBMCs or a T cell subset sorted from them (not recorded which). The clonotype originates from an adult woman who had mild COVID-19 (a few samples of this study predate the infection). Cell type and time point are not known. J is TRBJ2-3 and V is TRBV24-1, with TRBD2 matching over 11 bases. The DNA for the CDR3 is TGTGCCACCAGTGACACCGGGACTAGCGGCAATCGGTATACGCAGTATTTT. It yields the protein CATSDTGTSGNRYTQYF.